The clone carrying this TCR beta chain was detected many times. What it binds is unknown. The sample is drawn from a study of T cells in Graves' hyperthyroidism and ophthalmopathy. Study outcomes and limitations: Clonotypes that were expanded in thyroid above 0.001 mostly appeared in blood too.

From germline, CDR1 is MNHNY and CDR2 SVGAGI (reference sequence). The length of the CDR3 is 13 residues. Trimming cost V 2 bases and J 4 bases, with 9 bases left between them. The source material, RNA transcripts, was used to amplify TCR beta CDR3 regions. HTBI primers were employed in a first-round RT-PCR of the TCR CDR3. TCRdb fed the multiplex PCR reads into MiXCR, producing one record per CDR3 protein. The data hold 500,000 to 800,000 distinct CDR3 sequences, with about 45% observed a single time. The sequence derives from an adult man with Graves' disease, either hyperthyroidism or ophthalmopathy (not recorded which). The chain couples TRBV6-6 to TRBJ2-7; D not certain. The sample was peripheral blood or thyroid tissue (not recorded which). The CDR3 DNA is TGTGCCAGCAGTTACGACGGACCTTACGAGCAGTACTTC. Translation: CASSYDGPYEQYF.